The 16 T cell receptor beta chains reported below all come from one sample, sequenced in a study of T cell changes during pregnancy in multiple sclerosis. Data came from immunoSEQ multiplex PCR; TCRdb stores just in-frame clones and leaves some out. The table includes around 88,000 clones, approximately 92% detected once. The source was peripheral blood, collected in the first trimester of pregnancy. The origin of the receptors is a female donor with multiple sclerosis, enrolled in a pregnancy study.

The chain combines TRBV28 with TRBJ2-7; D call uncertain. The CDR3 totals 10 residues. From germline, CDR1 is MDHEN and CDR2 SYDVKM. Trimming took off 6 bases at V and 7 bases at J, with 7 bases between the two ends. The CDR3 nucleotides read TGTGCCAGCAGCCGCAGGGAGCAGTACTTC. Translating it yields CASSRREQYF.

The chain links TRBV6-5 to TRBJ1-2; TRBD1 agrees at 8 bases. The CDR3 spans 13 residues. Germline V CDR1 and CDR2: MNHEY, SVGAGI. V lost 6 bases and J lost 3; bases outside the gene matches: 3. This CDR3 reads CASSQGQDYGYTF. CDR3 in DNA: TGTGCCAGCAGCCAGGGACAGGACTATGGCTACACCTTC.

CDR3 nucleotides: TGTGCCAGCAGTGAAGCGCGGGGGGCAGTTGAAGCTTTCTTT. Its protein is CASSEARGAVEAFF. This rearrangement joins TRBV2 to TRBJ1-1, with D perhaps TRBD1 (6 bases). Germline V gives CDR1 SNHLY, CDR2 FYNNEI. The CDR3 has 14 residues. With 0 bases removed from V and 7 bases from J, the gap between germline ends came to 12 bases. Full variable domain (outside the CDR3, taken from reference TRBV2 and TRBJ1-1): EPEVTQTPSHQVTQMGQEVILRCVPISNHLYFYWYRQILGQKVEFLVSFYNNEISEKSEIFDDQFSVERPDGSNFTLKIRSTKLEDSAMYFCASSEARGAVEAFFGQGTRLTVV.

The sample holds one count of this clone. The chain's CDR3 is CASRGGTGSFYGYTF. CDR3 sequence (DNA): TGTGCCAGCAGGGGAGGGACAGGCTCATTTTATGGCTACACCTTC. The chain combines TRBV6-5 with TRBJ1-2, with 8 bases identical to TRBD1. V lost 6 bases to trimming and J lost 5 bases; unmatched junction nucleotides: 11. This CDR3 region has 15 residues. Germline assignment: CDR1 MNHEY and CDR2 SVGAGI.

The chain couples TRBV27 to TRBJ2-1, with a possible D match to TRBD2 (5 bases). Germline assignment: CDR1 MNHEY and CDR2 SMNVEV (reference sequence). V was cut by 5 bases and J by 0 bases, with 11 bases left in between. This CDR3 has 15 amino acids. CDR3 loop: CASSPEGSSYNEQFF. The CDR3 DNA sequence: TGTGCCAGCAGTCCAGAAGGGAGCTCCTACAATGAGCAGTTCTTC.

The genes are TRBV15 and TRBJ2-3, with 10 bases that match TRBD2. Germline V CDR1 and CDR2: LNHNV, YYDKDF (reference sequence). The CDR3 is made up of 15 amino acids. With V trimmed by 7 bases and J by 2 bases, 6 bases remained unmatched. The CDR3 DNA is TGTGCCACCACTTTAGCGGGAGGTCCCACAGATACGCAGTATTTT. It translates to CATTLAGGPTDTQYF.

The V gene is TRBV19, the J gene TRBJ2-7; 13 bases agree with TRBD2. Germline CDR1 LNHDA, CDR2 SQIVND (reference sequence). The CDR3 sequence is 15 residues long. V trimming: 1 base; J trimming: 4 bases; junction bases outside the gene matches: 1. CDR3 in DNA: TGTGCCAGTAGTATAGCGGGACTAGCGGGGTACGAGCAGTACTTC. This encodes CASSIAGLAGYEQYF.

The chain employs TRBV4-1 and TRBJ2-5, with TRBD2 matching 7 bases. J gave up 5 bases and V 8 bases, and 8 bases lay outside the gene matches. The CDR3 contains 13 residues. Germline V gene lookup returns CDR1 MGHRA and CDR2 YSYEKL. CDR3 DNA: TGCGCCAGCGGATGGACTAGTGGTGAGACCCAGTACTTC. This translates into CASGWTSGETQYF.

The chain combines TRBV9 with TRBJ2-7, with D possibly matching TRBD1 (6 bases). Germline values: CDR1 SGDLS, CDR2 YYNGEE. Trimming shortened V by 4 bases and J by 4 bases, and 15 bases separated the two germline ends. The CDR3 runs 14 residues. The CDR3 loop reads CASSPQRQAYEQYF. The CDR3 DNA sequence: TGTGCCAGCAGCCCCCAGAGACAGGCGTACGAGCAGTACTTC.

The rearrangement uses TRBV5-1 and TRBJ1-2; 11 bases are a match to TRBD1. The V and J ends lost 3 bases and 6 bases, in that order; junction bases with no gene match: 7. There are 15 residues in the CDR3. Germline CDR1 is SGHRS and CDR2 is YFSETQ. The CDR3 region is CASSSLGQGADGYTF. CDR3 DNA: TGCGCCAGCAGCTCGTTAGGACAGGGGGCCGATGGCTACACCTTC. The whole variable domain, remainder taken from reference TRBV5-1 and TRBJ1-2, is KAGVTQTPRYLIKTRGQQVTLSCSPISGHRSVSWYQQTPGQGLQFLFEYFSETQRNKGNFPGRFSGRQFSNSRSEMNVSTLELGDSALYLCASSSLGQGADGYTFGSGTRLTVV.

The chain combines TRBV7-9 with TRBJ1-4, with 7 bases lining up with TRBD1. Unmatched junction bases numbered 7, after V lost 5 bases and J lost 4 bases. There are 15 residues in the CDR3. The germline V gene encodes CDR1 SEHNR and CDR2 FQNEAQ (reference sequence). CDR3 amino acids: CASSTGTASNEKLFF. DNA of the CDR3: TGTGCCAGCAGCACAGGGACAGCGAGTAATGAAAAACTGTTTTTT.

This clone occurred a few times. The chain employs TRBV4-2 and TRBJ1-4; D unclear. The ends were cut back, 0 bases at V and 10 bases at J, with 6 bases in the middle. CDR1 and CDR2 (germline): LGHNA, YNFKEQ. This CDR3 spans 12 amino acids. The CDR3 is CASSQDEGKLFF. The CDR3 bases are TGTGCCAGCAGCCAAGATGAGGGAAAACTGTTTTTT.

The chain joins TRBV5-6 to TRBJ2-5; TRBD1 aligns across 9 bases. CDR3 length: 14 amino acids. Looked up from germline, CDR1 is SGHDT and CDR2 is YYEEEE. Losses at the gene ends were 4 bases for V and 7 bases for J; bases not matched to a gene: 8. CDR3 sequence (DNA): TGTGCCAGCAGCCTCCGGGACAGGGATGGGACCCAGTACTTC. It codes for CASSLRDRDGTQYF. Together with reference TRBV5-6 and TRBJ2-5, the CDR3 gives the full variable domain: DAGVTQSPTHLIKTRGQQVTLRCSPKSGHDTVSWYQQALGQGPQFIFQYYEEEERQRGNFPDRFSGHQFPNYSSELNVNALLLGDSALYLCASSLRDRDGTQYFGPGTRLLVL.

The rearrangement uses TRBV19 and TRBJ2-5, with 12 bases fitting TRBD1. The CDR3 sequence is 14 residues long. From germline, CDR1 is LNHDA and CDR2 SQIVND (reference sequence). After removal of 7 bases from V and 5 bases from J, the junction contained 5 bases not matched to a gene. The CDR3 DNA reads as TGTGCCAGTAAAGGGACAGGGGGCTCTGAGACCCAGTACTTC. It is translated as CASKGTGGSETQYF.

V usage is TRBV29-1 and J usage is TRBJ2-5; D remains unclear. Per the germline V gene, CDR1 is SQVTM and CDR2 is ANQGSEA. This CDR3 comprises 12 residues. V shed 2 bases and J shed 2 bases, with 6 bases lying between them. The CDR3 DNA reads as TGCAGCGTTGAATACAGACAAGAGACCCAGTACTTC. This translates into CSVEYRQETQYF.

V usage is TRBV11-3 and J usage is TRBJ2-6, with 14 bases lining up with TRBD2. Germline assignment: CDR1 SGHNT and CDR2 YENEEA. This CDR3 comprises 17 residues. Unmatched junction bases numbered 9, after V lost 11 bases and J lost 3 bases. CDR3 in amino acids: CASGTSGRGYGANVLTF. The CDR3 bases are TGTGCCTCGGGGACTAGCGGGAGAGGTTATGGGGCCAACGTCCTGACTTTC.